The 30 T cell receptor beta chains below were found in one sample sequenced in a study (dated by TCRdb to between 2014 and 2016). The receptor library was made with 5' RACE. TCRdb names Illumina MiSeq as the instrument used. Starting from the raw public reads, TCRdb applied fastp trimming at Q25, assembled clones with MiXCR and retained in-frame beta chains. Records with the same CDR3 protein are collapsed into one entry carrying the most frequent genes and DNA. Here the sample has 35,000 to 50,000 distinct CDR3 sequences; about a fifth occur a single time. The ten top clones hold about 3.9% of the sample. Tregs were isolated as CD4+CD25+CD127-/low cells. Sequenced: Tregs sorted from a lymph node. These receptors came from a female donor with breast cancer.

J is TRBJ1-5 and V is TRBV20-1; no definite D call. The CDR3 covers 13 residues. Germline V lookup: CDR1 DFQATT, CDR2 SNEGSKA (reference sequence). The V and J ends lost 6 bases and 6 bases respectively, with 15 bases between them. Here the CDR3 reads CSAQTPAGQPQHF. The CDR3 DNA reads TGCAGTGCCCAGACGCCTGCGGGTCAGCCCCAGCATTTT.

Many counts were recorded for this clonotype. CDR3 bases: TGCAGTGCTGGCACTACCAGCTCCTACAATGAGCAGTTCTTC. Its protein product is CSAGTTSSYNEQFF. This chain connects TRBV20-1 to TRBJ2-1, with D hard to call. CDR1 and CDR2 from the germline V gene are DFQATT and SNEGSKA (reference sequence). The germline V and J ends were trimmed by 5 bases and 0 bases, with 11 bases remaining between them. The CDR3 is made up of 14 amino acids.

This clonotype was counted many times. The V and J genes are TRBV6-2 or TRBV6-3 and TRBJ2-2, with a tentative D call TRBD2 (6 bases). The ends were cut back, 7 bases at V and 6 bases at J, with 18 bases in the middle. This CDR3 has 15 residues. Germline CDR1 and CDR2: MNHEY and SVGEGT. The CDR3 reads CASTLGGTGPGELFF. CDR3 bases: TGTGCCAGCACCTTGGGAGGTACGGGCCCCGGGGAGCTGTTTTTT.

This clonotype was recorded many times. The CDR3 here is CSANQRGGIKNIQYF. In nucleotides, the CDR3 is TGCAGTGCCAACCAGCGGGGAGGGATCAAAAACATTCAGTACTTC. The genes are TRBV20-1 and TRBJ2-4, with 7 bases aligning to TRBD2. Germline CDR1 and CDR2: DFQATT and SNEGSKA (reference sequence). This CDR3 contains 15 residues. Trimming at V came to 6 bases and at J to 3 bases, leaving 11 bases not matched to a gene.

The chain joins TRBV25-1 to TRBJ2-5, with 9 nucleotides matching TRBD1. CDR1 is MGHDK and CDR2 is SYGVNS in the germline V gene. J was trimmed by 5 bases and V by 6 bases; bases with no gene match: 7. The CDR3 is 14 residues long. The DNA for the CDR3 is TGTGCCAGCAGCGGGGGGACAGGGCGTGAGACCCAGTACTTC. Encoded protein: CASSGGTGRETQYF.

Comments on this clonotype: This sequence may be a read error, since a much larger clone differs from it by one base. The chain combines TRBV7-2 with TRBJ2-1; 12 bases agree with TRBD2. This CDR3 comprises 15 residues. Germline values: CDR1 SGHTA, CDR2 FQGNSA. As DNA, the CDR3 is TGTGCCAACAGCCTACTAGCGGGGGGCTACAATGAGCAGTTCTTC. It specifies CANSLLAGGYNEQFF. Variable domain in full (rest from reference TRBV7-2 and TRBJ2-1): GAGVSQSPSNKVTEKGKDVELRCDPISGHTALYWYRQSLGQGLEFLIYFQGNSAPDKSGLPSDRFSAERTGGSVSTLTIQRTQQEDSAVYLCANSLLAGGYNEQFFGPGTRLTVL.

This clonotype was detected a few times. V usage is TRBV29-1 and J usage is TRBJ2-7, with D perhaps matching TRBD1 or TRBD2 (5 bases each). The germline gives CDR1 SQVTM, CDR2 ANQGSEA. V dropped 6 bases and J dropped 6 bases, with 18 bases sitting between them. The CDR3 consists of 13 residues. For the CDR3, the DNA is TGCAGCGTGGGTTCCGGGACCTCCCCCGAGCAGTACTTC. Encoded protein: CSVGSGTSPEQYF.

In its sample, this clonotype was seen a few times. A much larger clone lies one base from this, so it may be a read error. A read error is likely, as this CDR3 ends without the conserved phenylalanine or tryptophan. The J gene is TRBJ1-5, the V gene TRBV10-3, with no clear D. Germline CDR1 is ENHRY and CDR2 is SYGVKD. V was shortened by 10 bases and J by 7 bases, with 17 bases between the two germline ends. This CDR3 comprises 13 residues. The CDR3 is CATEGLSSQPQHC. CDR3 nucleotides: TGTGCCACCGAGGGCCTCTCTAGCCAGCCCCAGCATTGT.

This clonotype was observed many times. As DNA, the CDR3 is TGCGCCAGCAGCCAAGGGCCGGGGACGACTTACGAGCAGTACTTC. This translates into CASSQGPGTTYEQYF. This chain joins TRBV4-3 and TRBJ2-7; D may correspond to TRBD1 or TRBD2 (5 bases each). V shed 1 base and J shed 4 bases, with 14 bases lying between them. The CDR3 is 15 residues long. Germline V gives CDR1 LGHNA, CDR2 YSLEER.

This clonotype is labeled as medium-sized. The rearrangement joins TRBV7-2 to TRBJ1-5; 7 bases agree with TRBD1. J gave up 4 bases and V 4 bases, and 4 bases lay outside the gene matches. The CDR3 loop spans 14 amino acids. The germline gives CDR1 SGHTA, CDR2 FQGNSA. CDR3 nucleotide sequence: TGTGCCAGCAGCTCGAGACAGGGTAATCAGCCCCAGCATTTT. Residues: CASSSRQGNQPQHF.

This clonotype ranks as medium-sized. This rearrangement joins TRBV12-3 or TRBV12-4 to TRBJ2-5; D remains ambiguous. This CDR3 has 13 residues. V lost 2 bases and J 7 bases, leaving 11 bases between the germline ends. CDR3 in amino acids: CASSLSSYGTQYF. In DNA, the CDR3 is TGTGCCAGCAGTTTATCGAGCTACGGGACCCAGTACTTC.

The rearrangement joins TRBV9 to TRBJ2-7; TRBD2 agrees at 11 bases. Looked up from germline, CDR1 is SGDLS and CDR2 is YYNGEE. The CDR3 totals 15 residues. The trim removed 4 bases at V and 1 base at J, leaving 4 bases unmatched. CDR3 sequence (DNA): TGTGCCAGCAGCCCCACTAGCGGGGGATCCTACGAGCAGTACTTC. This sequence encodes CASSPTSGGSYEQYF.

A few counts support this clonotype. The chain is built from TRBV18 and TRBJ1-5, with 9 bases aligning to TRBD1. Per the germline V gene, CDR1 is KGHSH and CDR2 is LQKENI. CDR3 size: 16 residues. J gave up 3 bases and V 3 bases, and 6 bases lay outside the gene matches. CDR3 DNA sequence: TGTGCCAGCTCACCCCAGGGACAGGGCCTCAATCAGCCCCAGCATTTT. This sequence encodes CASSPQGQGLNQPQHF.

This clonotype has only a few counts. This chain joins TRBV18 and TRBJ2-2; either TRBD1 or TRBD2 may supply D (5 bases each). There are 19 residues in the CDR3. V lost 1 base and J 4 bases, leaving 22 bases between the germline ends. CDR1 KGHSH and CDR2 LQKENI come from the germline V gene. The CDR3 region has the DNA TGTGCCAGCTCACCACGTGAGGGGATAGCGCTGGGGACCACCGGGGAGCTGTTTTTT. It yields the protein CASSPREGIALGTTGELFF. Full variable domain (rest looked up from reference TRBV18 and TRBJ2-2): NAGVMQNPRHLVRRRGQEARLRCSPMKGHSHVYWYRQLPEEGLKFMVYLQKENIIDESGMPKERFSAEFPKEGPSILRIQQVVRGDSAAYFCASSPREGIALGTTGELFFGEGSRLTVL.

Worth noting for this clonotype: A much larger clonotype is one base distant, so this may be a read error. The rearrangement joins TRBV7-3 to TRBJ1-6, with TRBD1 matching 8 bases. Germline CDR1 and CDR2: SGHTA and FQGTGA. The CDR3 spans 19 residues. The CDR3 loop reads CVSSPSPATGTGHNSPLHF. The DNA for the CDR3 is TGTGTCAGCAGCCCCTCACCCGCAACGGGGACAGGCCATAATTCACCCCTCCACTTT. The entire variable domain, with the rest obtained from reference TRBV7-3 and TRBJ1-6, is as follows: GAGVSQTPSNKVTEKGKYVELRCDPISGHTALYWYRQSLGQGPEFLIYFQGTGAADDSGLPNDRFFAVRPEGSVSTLKIQRTERGDSAVYLCVSSPSPATGTGHNSPLHFGNGTRLTVT.

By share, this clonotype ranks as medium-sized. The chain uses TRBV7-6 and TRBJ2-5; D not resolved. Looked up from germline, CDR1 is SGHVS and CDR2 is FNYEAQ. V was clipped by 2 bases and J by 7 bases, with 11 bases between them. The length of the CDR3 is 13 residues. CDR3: CASSLRALGTQYF. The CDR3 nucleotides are TGTGCCAGCAGCTTACGGGCCCTGGGGACCCAGTACTTC.

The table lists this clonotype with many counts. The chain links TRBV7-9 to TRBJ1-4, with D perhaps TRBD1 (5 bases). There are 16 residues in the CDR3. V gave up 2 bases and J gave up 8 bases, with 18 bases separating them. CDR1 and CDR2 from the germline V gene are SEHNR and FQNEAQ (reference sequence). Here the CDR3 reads CASSLPRGTGGEKLFF. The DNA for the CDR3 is TGTGCCAGCAGCTTACCCCGCGGGACGGGAGGCGAAAAACTGTTTTTT.

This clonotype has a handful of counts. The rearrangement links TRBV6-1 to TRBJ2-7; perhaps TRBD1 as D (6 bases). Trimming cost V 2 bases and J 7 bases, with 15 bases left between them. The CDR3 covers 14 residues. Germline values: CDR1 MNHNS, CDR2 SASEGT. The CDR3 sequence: CASSERGRGREQYF. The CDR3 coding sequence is TGTGCCAGCAGTGAAAGGGGCAGGGGAAGGGAGCAGTACTTC.

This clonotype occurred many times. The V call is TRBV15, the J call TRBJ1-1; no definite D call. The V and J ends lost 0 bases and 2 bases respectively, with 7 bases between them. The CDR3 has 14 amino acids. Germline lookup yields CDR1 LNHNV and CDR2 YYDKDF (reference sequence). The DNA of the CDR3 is TGTGCCACCAGCAGAGATTCTGGCAACACTGAAGCTTTCTTT. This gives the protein CATSRDSGNTEAFF.

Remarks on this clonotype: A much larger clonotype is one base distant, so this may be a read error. The CDR3 sequence is CASSLVGTAGRTQHF. The CDR3 region has the DNA TGTGCCAGCAGCTTAGTCGGGACAGCTGGTCGGACCCAGCACTTC. This sequence joins TRBV7-9 and TRBJ2-5; 7 nucleotides align to TRBD1. The CDR3 is 15 residues long. CDR1 SEHNR and CDR2 FQNEAQ come from the germline V gene (reference sequence).

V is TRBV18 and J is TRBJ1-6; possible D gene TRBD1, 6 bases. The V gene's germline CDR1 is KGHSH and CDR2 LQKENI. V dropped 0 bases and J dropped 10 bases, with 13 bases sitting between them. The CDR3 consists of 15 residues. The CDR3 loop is CASSPPNQGGSPLHF. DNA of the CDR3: TGTGCCAGCTCACCACCGAACCAAGGGGGGTCACCCCTCCACTTT.

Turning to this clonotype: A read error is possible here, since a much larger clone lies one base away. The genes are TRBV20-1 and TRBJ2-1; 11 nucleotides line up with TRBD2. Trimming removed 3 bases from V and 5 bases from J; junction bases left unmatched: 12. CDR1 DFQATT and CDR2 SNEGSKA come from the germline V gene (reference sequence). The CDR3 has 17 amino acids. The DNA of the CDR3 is TGCAGTGCTAGGTCTACTAGCGGGAGTCCGGCCCACAATGAGCAGTTCTTC. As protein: CSARSTSGSPAHNEQFF.

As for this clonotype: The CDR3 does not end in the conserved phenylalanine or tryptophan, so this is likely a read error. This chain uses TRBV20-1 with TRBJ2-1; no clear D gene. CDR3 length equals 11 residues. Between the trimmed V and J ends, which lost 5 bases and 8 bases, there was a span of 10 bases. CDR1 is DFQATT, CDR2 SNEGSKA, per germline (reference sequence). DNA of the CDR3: TGCAGTGCTGATCAGTACGATGAGCAGTTCATC. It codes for CSADQYDEQFI.

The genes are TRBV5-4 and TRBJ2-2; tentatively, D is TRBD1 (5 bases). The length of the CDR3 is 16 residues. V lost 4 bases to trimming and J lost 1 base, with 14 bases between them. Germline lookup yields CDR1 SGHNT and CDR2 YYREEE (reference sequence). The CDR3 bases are TGTGCCAGCAGCCCGTGGGGCGGACAGAACACCGGGGAGCTGTTTTTT. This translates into CASSPWGGQNTGELFF.

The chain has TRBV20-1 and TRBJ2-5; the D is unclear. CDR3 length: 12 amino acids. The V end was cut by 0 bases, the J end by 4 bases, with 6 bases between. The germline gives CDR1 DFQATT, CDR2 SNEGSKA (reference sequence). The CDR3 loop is CSARENRETQYF. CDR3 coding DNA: TGCAGTGCTAGAGAAAATCGAGAGACCCAGTACTTC.

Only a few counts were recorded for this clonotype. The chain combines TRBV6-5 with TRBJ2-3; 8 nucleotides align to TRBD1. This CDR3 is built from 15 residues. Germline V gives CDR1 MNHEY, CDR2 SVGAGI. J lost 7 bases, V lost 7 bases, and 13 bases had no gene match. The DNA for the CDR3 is TGTGCCAGCACCCGCCTCCCCCAGGGGGCGAATACGCAGTATTTT. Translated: CASTRLPQGANTQYF.

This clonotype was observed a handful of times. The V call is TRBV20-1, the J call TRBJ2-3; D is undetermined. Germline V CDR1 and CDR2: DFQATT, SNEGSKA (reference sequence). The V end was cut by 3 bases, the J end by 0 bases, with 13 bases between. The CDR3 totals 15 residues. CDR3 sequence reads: CSASLGGPSTDTQYF. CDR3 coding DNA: TGCAGTGCTAGTCTGGGCGGTCCAAGCACAGATACGCAGTATTTT.

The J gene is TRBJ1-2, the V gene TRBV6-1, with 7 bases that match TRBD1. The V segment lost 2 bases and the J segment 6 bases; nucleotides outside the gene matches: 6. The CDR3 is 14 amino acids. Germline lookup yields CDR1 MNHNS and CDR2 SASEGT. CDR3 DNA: TGTGCCAGCAGTGAATGGGAGGGGGCGGATGGCTACACCTTC. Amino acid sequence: CASSEWEGADGYTF.

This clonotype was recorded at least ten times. CDR3 amino acids: CASSMDRGLTGELFF. CDR3 sequence (DNA): TGCGCCAGCAGCATGGACAGGGGGCTTACCGGGGAGCTGTTTTTT. This chain joins TRBV5-1 and TRBJ2-2; 11 bases are shared with TRBD1. The CDR3 is made up of 15 amino acids. Per germline, CDR1 SGHRS and CDR2 YFSETQ. J lost 5 bases, V lost 4 bases, and 4 bases had no gene match.

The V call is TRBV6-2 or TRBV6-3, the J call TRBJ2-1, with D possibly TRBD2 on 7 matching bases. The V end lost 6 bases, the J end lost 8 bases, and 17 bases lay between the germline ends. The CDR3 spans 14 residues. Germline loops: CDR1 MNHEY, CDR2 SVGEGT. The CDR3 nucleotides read TGTGCCAGCAGGGTACTGGGGGGGACACATGAGCAGTTCTTC. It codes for CASRVLGGTHEQFF.